A single sample gave rise to the 7 T cell receptor beta chains below, sequenced in a study of blood T cell repertoires in COVID-19 (TCRdb year 2020). Library method: the immunoSEQ multiplex PCR assay. As stored in TCRdb, this immuneACCESS dataset retains in-frame rearrangements with V and J assigned. A fraction of the clones does not appear; measured against another copy, unresolved V genes explain less than half of the discrepancy, and the remainder lacks a known reason. Across this sample there are around 23,000 clones, with approximately 86% seen only once. The ten largest account for less than 5.5% of the sample. Sample: peripheral blood. All receptors derive from a man aged 50-59 years with active COVID-19.

The CDR3 DNA sequence: TGTGCCATCAGTGAGTCGGGGTCCGGGAGGCGAGTCTACGAGCAGTACTTC. Its translation is CAISESGSGRRVYEQYF. This chain links TRBV10-3 with TRBJ2-7; 7 bases map to TRBD2. Germline V lookup: CDR1 ENHRY, CDR2 SYGVKD. The CDR3 length is 17 residues. With 0 bases clipped from V and 3 bases from J, the junction kept 11 bases outside the gene matches.

The chain couples TRBV30 to TRBJ2-7; no reliable D call. Trimming took off 0 bases at V and 1 base at J, with 13 bases between the two ends. Per germline, CDR1 GTSNPN and CDR2 SVGIG (reference sequence). The CDR3 is 15 residues long. CDR3 bases: TGTGCCTGGAGTGTTAGACATTTTGTATCCTACGAGCAGTACTTC. This gives the protein CAWSVRHFVSYEQYF.

The V gene is TRBV10-3, the J gene TRBJ2-3; tentatively, D is TRBD1 (6 bases). The CDR3 is 15 residues long. V was shortened by 3 bases and J by 4 bases, with 14 bases between the two germline ends. Germline CDR1 is ENHRY and CDR2 is SYGVKD. The CDR3 is CAISDLDRSPDTQYF. The CDR3 DNA reads TGTGCCATCAGTGATCTCGACAGGTCGCCAGATACGCAGTATTTT.

The rearrangement joins TRBV7-8 to TRBJ2-2; maybe TRBD2 (5 bases). Germline V lookup: CDR1 SGHVS, CDR2 FQNEAQ. Trimming shortened V by 4 bases and J by 0 bases, and 12 bases separated the two germline ends. The CDR3 consists of 16 residues. CDR3 bases: TGTGCCAGCAGCTCCAGAGTGGAGGCGAACACCGGGGAGCTGTTTTTT. The encoded protein is CASSSRVEANTGELFF. The full variable domain, in which reference TRBV7-8 and TRBJ2-2 provide the parts outside the CDR3, is GAGVSQSPRYKVAKRGQDVALRCDPISGHVSLFWYQQALGQGPEFLTYFQNEAQLDKSGLPSDRFFAERPEGSVSTLKIQRTQQEDSAVYLCASSSRVEANTGELFFGEGSRLTVL.

The genes are TRBV5-1 and TRBJ2-7; 7 nucleotides align to TRBD1. The CDR3 is made up of 14 amino acids. J lost 3 bases, V lost 4 bases, and 7 bases had no gene match. Germline CDR1 SGHRS, CDR2 YFSETQ. The CDR3 is CASSRDSGVYEQYF. The CDR3 region has the DNA TGCGCCAGCAGCAGGGACAGCGGAGTCTACGAGCAGTACTTC.

This clone was observed a handful of times. The J gene is TRBJ2-5, the V gene TRBV24-1; the match to TRBD2 covers 13 bases. The CDR3 totals 16 residues. The germline V gene has CDR1 KGHDR and CDR2 SFDVKD. The junction had 2 bases not matched to a gene; V was cut back by 3 bases and J by 2 bases. As DNA, the CDR3 is TGTGCCACCAGTGATCCACTAGCGGGGGGGCAAGAGACCCAGTACTTC. Translation: CATSDPLAGGQETQYF.

The chain joins TRBV5-1 to TRBJ2-1, with a possible D match to TRBD2 (6 bases). Germline V gene sequence: CDR1 SGHRS, CDR2 YFSETQ. V was cut by 3 bases and J by 3 bases, with 10 bases left in between. This CDR3 contains 14 residues. The CDR3 DNA sequence: TGCGCCAGCAGCTCGGCGGGATTCTACAATGAGCAGTTCTTC. Its translation: CASSSAGFYNEQFF.